This TCR beta chain was retrieved from a study of cytomegalovirus exposure and HLA in healthy donors. Study conclusions and caveats: In vitro, three CMV-associated chains proved specific for CMV antigens. Cytomegalovirus association was listed for around 170 TCR beta chains. Cytomegalovirus status was reportedly diagnosed by the classifier with high specificity and sensitivity.

Concerning this clone itself: The antigen is undetermined.

The donors belonged to the approximately 120-subject validation cohort, separate from the roughly 710-subject first cohort. The method was immunoSEQ multiplex PCR; TCRdb's version includes in-frame clones alone and lacks a portion of them. The table lists some 150,000 clones, 85% to 90% of them singletons, with about 2.2% in the top ten. Germline V lookup: CDR1 SGHNT, CDR2 YYREEE (reference sequence). The CDR3 extends over 17 amino acids. V lost 3 bases to trimming and J lost 7 bases, with 22 bases between them. Sequenced input: PBMCs. The chain employs TRBV5-4 and TRBJ2-2; maybe TRBD1 (6 bases). This receptor was identified in a human donor in good health. The CDR3 is CASSSRAGVNRGGELFF. The CDR3 nucleotides read TGTGCCAGCAGCTCCCGGGCAGGGGTCAATCGAGGCGGGGAGCTGTTTTTT.